Listed here are 4 T cell receptor beta chains from one sample, sequenced in a study of B cell selection in AIRE deficiency. The sorted conventional CD4 T cells were gated as CD4+CD127+. The repertoire was sequenced with immunoSEQ multiplex PCR; TCRdb's copy has only in-frame clones and lacks some. The sample comprises roughly 23,000 clones, 97% of which are singletons, and roughly 0.17% rests with the top ten. Sequencing was done on a sample of conventional CD4+ T cells sorted from PBMCs. All receptors come from a human donor with AIRE deficiency.

The chain carries TRBV19 and TRBJ2-1, with D perhaps TRBD2 (6 bases). V was trimmed by 8 bases and J by 7 bases, leaving 18 bases between them. The CDR3 runs 14 residues. Germline lookup yields CDR1 LNHDA and CDR2 SQIVND (reference sequence). The CDR3 sequence is CASGPPGEYNEQFF. The CDR3 region has the DNA TGTGCCAGTGGGCCTCCGGGAGAGTATAATGAGCAGTTCTTC.

This rearrangement joins TRBV5-6 to TRBJ2-5; no firm D call. In germline, CDR1 is SGHDT, CDR2 YYEEEE. The germline V and J ends were trimmed by 4 bases and 5 bases, with 12 bases remaining between them. This CDR3 spans 13 amino acids. CDR3 bases: TGTGCCAGCAGCCCAACTACTCCGGAGACCCAGTACTTC. Translating it yields CASSPTTPETQYF. Full variable domain (missing parts from reference TRBV5-6 and TRBJ2-5): DAGVTQSPTHLIKTRGQQVTLRCSPKSGHDTVSWYQQALGQGPQFIFQYYEEEERQRGNFPDRFSGHQFPNYSSELNVNALLLGDSALYLCASSPTTPETQYFGPGTRLLVL.

A word on this clone: The same CDR3 is also encoded by other DNA sequences in this sample. This chain joins TRBV19 and TRBJ2-1, with a weak D call TRBD2 (6 bases). Germline assignment: CDR1 LNHDA and CDR2 SQIVND (reference sequence). The CDR3 extends over 16 amino acids. The V end was cut by 5 bases, the J end by 3 bases, with 17 bases between. The CDR3 reads CASSGGVGGGYNEQFF. The CDR3 DNA follows: TGTGCCAGTAGTGGGGGAGTGGGGGGAGGCTACAATGAGCAGTTCTTC.

The chain is built from TRBV5-4 and TRBJ1-1; D perhaps matches TRBD1 (5 bases). Germline lookup yields CDR1 SGHNT and CDR2 YYREEE (reference sequence). Trimming removed 0 bases at V and 1 base at J, with 10 bases between. This CDR3 has 15 residues. The CDR3 here is CASSLAKQGNTEAFF. CDR3 coding DNA: TGTGCCAGCAGCTTGGCCAAGCAGGGGAACACTGAAGCTTTCTTT.